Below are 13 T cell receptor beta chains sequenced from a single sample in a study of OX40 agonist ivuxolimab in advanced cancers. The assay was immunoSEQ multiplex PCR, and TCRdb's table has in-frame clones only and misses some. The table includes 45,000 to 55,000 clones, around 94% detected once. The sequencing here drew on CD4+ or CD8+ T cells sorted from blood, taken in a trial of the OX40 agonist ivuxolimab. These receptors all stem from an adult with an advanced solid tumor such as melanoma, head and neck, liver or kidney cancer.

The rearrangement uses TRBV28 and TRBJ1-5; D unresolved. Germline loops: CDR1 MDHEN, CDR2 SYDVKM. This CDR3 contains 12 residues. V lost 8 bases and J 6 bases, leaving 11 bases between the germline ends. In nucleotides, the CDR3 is TGTGCCAGCTGTAATACTGGTCAGCCCCAGCATTTT. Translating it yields CASCNTGQPQHF.

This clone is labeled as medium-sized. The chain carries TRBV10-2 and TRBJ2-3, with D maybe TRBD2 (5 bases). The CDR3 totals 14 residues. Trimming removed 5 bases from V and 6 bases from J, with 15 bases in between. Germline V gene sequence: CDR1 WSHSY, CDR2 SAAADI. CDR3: CASSPAEGGDTQYF. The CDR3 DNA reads TGCGCCAGCAGTCCCGCTGAGGGTGGGGATACGCAGTATTTT.

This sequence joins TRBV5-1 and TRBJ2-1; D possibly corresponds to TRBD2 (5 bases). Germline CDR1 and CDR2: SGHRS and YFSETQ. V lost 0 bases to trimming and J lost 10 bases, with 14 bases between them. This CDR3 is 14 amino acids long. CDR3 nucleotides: TGCGCCAGCAGCTTGGAAGGATCTCCGGGGGAGCAGTTCTTC. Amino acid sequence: CASSLEGSPGEQFF. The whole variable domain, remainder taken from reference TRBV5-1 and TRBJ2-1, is KAGVTQTPRYLIKTRGQQVTLSCSPISGHRSVSWYQQTPGQGLQFLFEYFSETQRNKGNFPGRFSGRQFSNSRSEMNVSTLELGDSALYLCASSLEGSPGEQFFGPGTRLTVL.

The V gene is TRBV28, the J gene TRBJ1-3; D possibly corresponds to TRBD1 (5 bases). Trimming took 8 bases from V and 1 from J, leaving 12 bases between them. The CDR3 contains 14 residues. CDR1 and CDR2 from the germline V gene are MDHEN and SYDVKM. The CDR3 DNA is TGTGCCAGCCGGGGGGACTTTTCTGGAAACACCATATATTTT. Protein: CASRGDFSGNTIYF.

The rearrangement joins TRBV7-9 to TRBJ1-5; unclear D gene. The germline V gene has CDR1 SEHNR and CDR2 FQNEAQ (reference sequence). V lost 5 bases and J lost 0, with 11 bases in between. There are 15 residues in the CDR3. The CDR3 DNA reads TGTGCCAGCAGCAATAGTGACGTTAGCAATCAGCCCCAGCATTTT. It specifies CASSNSDVSNQPQHF.

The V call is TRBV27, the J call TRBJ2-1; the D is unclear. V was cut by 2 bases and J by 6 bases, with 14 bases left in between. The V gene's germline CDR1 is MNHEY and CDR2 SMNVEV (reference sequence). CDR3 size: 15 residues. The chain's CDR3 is CASSLQQSQTNEQFF. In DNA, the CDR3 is TGTGCCAGCAGTTTACAACAGTCTCAAACCAATGAGCAGTTCTTC.

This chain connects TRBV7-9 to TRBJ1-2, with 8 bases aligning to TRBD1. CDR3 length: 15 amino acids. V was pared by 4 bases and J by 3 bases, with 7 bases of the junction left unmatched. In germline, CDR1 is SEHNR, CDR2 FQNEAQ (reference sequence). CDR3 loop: CASSSTDRVDYGYTF. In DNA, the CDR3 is TGTGCCAGCAGCTCGACGGACAGGGTGGACTATGGCTACACCTTC.

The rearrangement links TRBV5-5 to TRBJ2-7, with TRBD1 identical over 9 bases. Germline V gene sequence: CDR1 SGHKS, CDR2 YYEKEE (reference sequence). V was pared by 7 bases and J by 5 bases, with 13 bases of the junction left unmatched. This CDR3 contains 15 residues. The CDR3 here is CASCQLDRGHHEQYF. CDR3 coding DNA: TGTGCCAGCTGCCAGTTGGACAGGGGACACCACGAGCAGTACTTC.

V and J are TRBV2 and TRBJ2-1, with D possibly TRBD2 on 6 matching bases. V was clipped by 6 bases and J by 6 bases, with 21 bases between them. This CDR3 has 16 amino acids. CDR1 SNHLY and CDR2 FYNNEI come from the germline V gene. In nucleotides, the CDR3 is TGTGCCAGCAGGGATCCGGGAGCTAAAGGGGCCAATGAGCAGTTCTTC. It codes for CASRDPGAKGANEQFF.

CDR3 DNA sequence: TGTGCCAGCAGGGCGACTCTAGCCAAAAACATTCAGTACTTC. Its translation: CASRATLAKNIQYF. The chain recombines TRBV6-5 with TRBJ2-4; no clear D gene. Germline CDR1 and CDR2: MNHEY and SVGAGI. V gave up 6 bases and J gave up 0 bases, with 9 bases separating them. The CDR3 consists of 14 residues.

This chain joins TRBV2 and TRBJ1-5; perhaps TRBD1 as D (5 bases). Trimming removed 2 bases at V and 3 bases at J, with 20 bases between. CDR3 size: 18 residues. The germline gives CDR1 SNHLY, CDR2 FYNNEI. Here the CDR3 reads CASSERFTGTPPNQPQHF. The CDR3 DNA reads TGTGCCAGCAGTGAAAGGTTCACCGGGACGCCACCCAATCAGCCCCAGCATTTT.

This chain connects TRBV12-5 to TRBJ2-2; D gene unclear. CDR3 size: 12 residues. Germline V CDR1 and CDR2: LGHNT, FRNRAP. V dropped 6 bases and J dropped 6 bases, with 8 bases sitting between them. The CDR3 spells CASGPFPGELFF. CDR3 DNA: TGTGCTAGTGGCCCTTTCCCCGGGGAGCTGTTTTTT.

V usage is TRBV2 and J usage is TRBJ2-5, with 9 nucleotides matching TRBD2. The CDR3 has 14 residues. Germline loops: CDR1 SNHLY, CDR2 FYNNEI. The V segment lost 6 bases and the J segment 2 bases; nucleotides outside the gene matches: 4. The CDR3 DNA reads TGTGCCAGCAGGACGACTAGCGGACAAGAGACCCAGTACTTC. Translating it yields CASRTTSGQETQYF.